The T cell receptor beta chain under discussion was sequenced for a study of CD8 T cells in Susac syndrome (dated by TCRdb to about 2019). In terms of the full investigation: The study used repertoire sequencing to test whether antigen drove CD8+ T cell activation and differentiation in Susac syndrome. Clonality of the CD8+ T cell repertoire was compared between about a dozen healthy donors, approximately 14 Susac syndrome patients and some 15 multiple sclerosis patients.

RNA was extracted using the RNeasy kit, and roughly 0.45 to 1 ug of the RNA was reverse transcribed with random hexamers. The immunoSEQ multiplex PCR assay, which covers 54 Vbeta and 13 Jbeta segments, was used to amplify TCR beta CDR3 regions. To correct PCR amplification bias, a synthetic template baseline was used for both primer optimization and computational correction. Per the original workflow: Only productive sequences were kept, with reads annotated to V, D and J genes according to IMGT and analyzed in immunoSEQ Analyzer. Clonality was calculated as one minus the Shannon entropy normalized by log2 of the number of productive unique sequences. For each patient and control, public and private clones were evaluated among the 100 most prevalent clones. Clones were defined as Susac-specific when absent from the healthy and MS cohorts, from fewer than 1,300 published viral clones and from other ImmuneACCESS disease sequences. TCRdb reworked the public reads: Q25 trimming with fastp, MiXCR clone assembly, productive beta chains retained. One record per CDR3 amino acid sequence lists the most common genes and DNA. The V and J calls come from TCRdb's annotation, not from the publication. Across this sample there are 400,000 to 550,000 distinct CDR3 sequences, with approximately 89% seen only once. About 0.12% of the sample lies in the top ten.

Beyond this particular receptor, the publication reports: The study acknowledged that relatively few individuals were included in the TCR sequencing and HLA analysis.

Relative to germline, V is 4 bases shorter and J is 4 bases shorter, with 11 bases between their ends. CDR1 and CDR2 (SGHTA, FQGNSA) derive from the germline V gene. CDR3 length: 13 amino acids, cysteine to phenylalanine. CDR3 DNA is the only sequence kept; it has 39 bases, read in frame from the first base. High-throughput TCR beta sequencing profiled peripheral blood CD8+ and CD4+ T cells from healthy donors, Susac syndrome patients and multiple sclerosis patients. The multiple sclerosis controls were treatment-naive patients whose relapsing-remitting disease, either stable or active, fulfilled the revised McDonald criteria. Bulk CD8+ and CD4+ T cells were purified magnetically by negative isolation, whereas CD8+ TEMRA cells were enriched by FACS. Blood was drawn into EDTA tubes, processed within 24 hours, and PBMCs were isolated by density gradient centrifugation. PBMCs intended for TCR sequencing were cryopreserved in liquid nitrogen and thawed later in a water bath at 37 degrees C. The sorted or isolated CD4+, CD8+ and CD8+ TEMRA cells had a purity of 90% or higher.

This clonotype turned up a few times. Its antigen is unknown. There are no base qualities to consult, and no much larger clone falls within one base. The rearranged chain carries TRBV7-2 and TRBJ2-7; the best D guess is TRBD1, with 6 bases matching. Specimen: CD8+ T cells from PBMCs. The clonotype comes from a human donor with multiple sclerosis. In nucleotides, the sequence is TGTGCCAGCAGCTGGAGACAGGCGTACGAGCAGTACTTC. Its product reads: CASSWRQAYEQYF.